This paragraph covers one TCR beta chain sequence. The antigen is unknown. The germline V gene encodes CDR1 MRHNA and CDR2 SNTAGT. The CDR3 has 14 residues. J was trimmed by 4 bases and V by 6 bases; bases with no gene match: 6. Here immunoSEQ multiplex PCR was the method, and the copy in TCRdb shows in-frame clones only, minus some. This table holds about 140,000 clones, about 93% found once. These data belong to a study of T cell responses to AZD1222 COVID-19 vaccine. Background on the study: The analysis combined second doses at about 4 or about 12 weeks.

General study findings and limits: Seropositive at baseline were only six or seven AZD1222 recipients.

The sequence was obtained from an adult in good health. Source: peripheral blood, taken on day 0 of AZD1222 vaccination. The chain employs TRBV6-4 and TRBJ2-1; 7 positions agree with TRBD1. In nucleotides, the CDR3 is TGTGCCAGCAGCCCTGACAGGGTGTACAATGAGCAGTTCTTC. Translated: CASSPDRVYNEQFF.